This TCR beta chain was captured in a study of blood T cell repertoires in COVID-19. Whole-study context: PBMCs, B-cell-depleted T cells, or T cells provided the cDNA or gDNA that made up the material.

Only in-frame clones appear in the TCRdb table, and some are missing; sequencing was by immunoSEQ multiplex PCR. The data contain about 210,000 clones, around 82% of them singletons. The length of the CDR3 is 13 residues. Deletions cut 5 bases from V and 8 bases from J, with 13 bases between. This chain links TRBV12-3 or TRBV12-4 with TRBJ2-1; D is unclear. This receptor was taken from a woman in her thirties or forties with active or convalescent COVID-19. The sequenced sample was peripheral blood. CDR3 coding DNA: TGTGCCAGCAGTCCCGGCAGTCGGGATGAGCAGTTCTTC. As protein: CASSPGSRDEQFF.